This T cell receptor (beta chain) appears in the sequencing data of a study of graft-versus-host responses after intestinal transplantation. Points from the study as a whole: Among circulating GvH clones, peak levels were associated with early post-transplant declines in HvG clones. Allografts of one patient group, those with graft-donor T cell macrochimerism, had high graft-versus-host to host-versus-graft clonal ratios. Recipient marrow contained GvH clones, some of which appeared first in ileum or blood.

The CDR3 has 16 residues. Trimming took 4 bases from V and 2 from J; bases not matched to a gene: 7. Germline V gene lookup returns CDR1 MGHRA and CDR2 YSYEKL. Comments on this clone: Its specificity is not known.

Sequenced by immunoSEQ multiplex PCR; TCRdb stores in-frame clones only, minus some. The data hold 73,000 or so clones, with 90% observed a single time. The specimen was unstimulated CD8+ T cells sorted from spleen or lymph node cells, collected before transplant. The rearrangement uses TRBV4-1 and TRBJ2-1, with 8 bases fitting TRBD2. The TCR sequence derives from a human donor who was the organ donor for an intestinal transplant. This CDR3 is CASSRADGGAYNEQFF. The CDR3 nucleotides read TGCGCCAGCAGCCGCGCCGACGGGGGGGCCTACAATGAGCAGTTCTTC.